The 32 T cell receptor beta chains presented below share a single source sample, sequenced in a study of memory CD4+ T cells and cytomegalovirus serostatus. Single viable CD3+CD4+CD8-CD45RO+ cells were sorted as the memory CD4+ T cells. Clones were sequenced by immunoSEQ multiplex PCR, and TCRdb holds only the in-frame ones, with some missing. Of some 67,000 clones in the sample, roughly three quarters are singletons; the top ten hold around 4.5%. Specimen: memory CD4+ T cells from blood. These receptors came from an adult in good health and CMV-seropositive.

V and J are TRBV2 and TRBJ2-2; D might be TRBD2 (7 bases). V was pared by 6 bases and J by 3 bases, with 11 bases between. The length of the CDR3 is 14 residues. CDR1 is SNHLY, CDR2 FYNNEI, per germline. CDR3 region: CASRGGGYTGELFF. CDR3 bases: TGTGCCAGCAGGGGAGGGGGGTACACCGGGGAGCTGTTTTTT.

This clone is labeled medium-sized. The V gene is TRBV29-1, the J gene TRBJ1-1; D possibly corresponds to TRBD1 (5 bases). Germline CDR1 reads SQVTM; CDR2 reads ANQGSEA. The germline V and J ends were trimmed by 5 bases and 11 bases, with 15 bases remaining between them. The CDR3 has 11 amino acids. The CDR3 sequence is CSVSREEYAFF. The DNA for the CDR3 is TGCAGCGTTAGCAGGGAAGAATATGCTTTCTTT.

This clone was observed a handful of times. This sequence joins TRBV6-7 and TRBJ1-3; the match to TRBD1 covers 12 bases. TRBV6-7 is assigned to the ORF class and has an uncertain function. The trim removed 2 bases at V and 6 bases at J, leaving 5 bases unmatched. There are 16 residues in the CDR3. The CDR3 nucleotides are TGTGCCAGCAGTTACGGGACAGGGGGCGAAGAAAACACCATATATTTT. Protein sequence: CASSYGTGGEENTIYF.

This chain joins TRBV5-4 and TRBJ2-5, with 7 positions matching TRBD2. V trimming: 3 bases; J trimming: 4 bases; junction bases outside the gene matches: 12. Per germline, CDR1 SGHNT and CDR2 YYREEE (reference sequence). There are 16 residues in the CDR3. CDR3 amino acids: CASSYSPGTNGETQYF. The CDR3 bases are TGTGCCAGCAGCTACTCACCGGGGACTAATGGAGAGACCCAGTACTTC. Full variable domain (rest looked up from reference TRBV5-4 and TRBJ2-5): ETGVTQSPTHLIKTRGQQVTLRCSSQSGHNTVSWYQQALGQGPQFIFQYYREEENGRGNFPPRFSGLQFPNYSSELNVNALELDDSALYLCASSYSPGTNGETQYFGPGTRLLVL.

The chain joins TRBV5-1 to TRBJ2-7; weak D call: TRBD2 (5 bases). The germline V gene encodes CDR1 SGHRS and CDR2 YFSETQ. The CDR3 length is 14 residues. Trimming took off 4 bases at V and 3 bases at J, with 14 bases between the two ends. As DNA, the CDR3 is TGCGCCAGCAGCAGAGCGGACCAGCACTACGAGCAGTACTTC. Translated: CASSRADQHYEQYF. The full variable domain, completed using reference TRBV5-1 and TRBJ2-7, is KAGVTQTPRYLIKTRGQQVTLSCSPISGHRSVSWYQQTPGQGLQFLFEYFSETQRNKGNFPGRFSGRQFSNSRSEMNVSTLELGDSALYLCASSRADQHYEQYFGPGTRLTVT.

The J gene is TRBJ2-1, the V gene TRBV12-5; D gene uncertain. The germline V gene encodes CDR1 LGHNT and CDR2 FRNRAP. This CDR3 spans 12 amino acids. Deletions cut 2 bases from V and 2 bases from J, with 1 base between. The CDR3 DNA reads as TGTGCTAGTGGTTTGACCTACAATGAGCAGTTCTTC. Translated: CASGLTYNEQFF.

The chain uses TRBV9 and TRBJ2-2; 16 nucleotides match TRBD2. CDR3 length: 20 amino acids. Germline V lookup: CDR1 SGDLS, CDR2 YYNGEE. The trim removed 4 bases at V and 4 bases at J, leaving 13 bases unmatched. CDR3 loop: CASSPHPGLAGGPGTGELFF. The DNA for the CDR3 is TGTGCCAGCAGCCCCCACCCGGGACTAGCGGGAGGGCCTGGCACCGGGGAGCTGTTTTTT.

This rearrangement joins TRBV6-1 to TRBJ2-6; D is uncertain. The CDR3 has 14 amino acids. Per germline, CDR1 MNHNS and CDR2 SASEGT. Trimming took off 4 bases at V and 0 bases at J, with 4 bases between the two ends. Here the CDR3 DNA reads TGTGCCAGCAGTGTTGACTCTGGGGCCAACGTCCTGACTTTC. The encoded protein is CASSVDSGANVLTF.

This rearrangement joins TRBV27 to TRBJ2-7; tentative D call: TRBD1 (6 bases). CDR3 length equals 14 residues. V was shortened by 6 bases and J by 6 bases, with 18 bases between the two germline ends. Germline values: CDR1 MNHEY, CDR2 SMNVEV (reference sequence). CDR3 nucleotides: TGTGCCAGCAGGCCCGGGACAAAGACAGCCGAGCAGTACTTC. Its translation is CASRPGTKTAEQYF.

The chain couples TRBV11-2 to TRBJ2-7; 7 bases align to TRBD1. The V gene end was trimmed by 5 bases and the J gene end by 0 bases; junction bases not matched to a gene: 7. Germline CDR1 SGHAT, CDR2 FQNNGV. The CDR3 is 15 residues long. CDR3 amino acids: CASSPQGQSSYEQYF. The CDR3 DNA reads TGTGCCAGCAGCCCCCAGGGACAGTCCTCCTACGAGCAGTACTTC.

In this sample, this clone turned up a few times. This chain connects TRBV11-2 to TRBJ1-4; a weak D match, TRBD1 (5 bases). The CDR3 loop spans 15 amino acids. Trimming pared 5 bases from V and 5 bases from J, leaving 15 bases between. Germline CDR1 SGHAT, CDR2 FQNNGV. CDR3 coding DNA: TGTGCCAGCAGCCCTCAGGGACCAGCCAATGAAAAACTGTTTTTT. Protein: CASSPQGPANEKLFF.

This clone appeared once. The CDR3 bases are TGTGCCAGCAGCCTGACTAGCGGGAGGTCCACCGGGGAGCTGTTTTTT. Translating it yields CASSLTSGRSTGELFF. The chain has TRBV6-6 and TRBJ2-2; 13 positions agree with TRBD2. The ends lost 6 bases at V and 4 bases at J; junction bases unmatched: 5. CDR1 MNHNY and CDR2 SVGAGI come from the germline V gene (reference sequence). CDR3 length equals 16 residues.

This clone showed up just a few times. V and J are TRBV19 and TRBJ2-3; 8 bases are a match to TRBD2. This CDR3 is 15 amino acids long. Per germline, CDR1 LNHDA and CDR2 SQIVND (reference sequence). The trim removed 11 bases at V and 0 bases at J, leaving 10 bases unmatched. CDR3 sequence: CAAGRGGGSTDTQYF. For the CDR3, the DNA is TGTGCCGCAGGTCGGGGGGGCGGGAGCACAGATACGCAGTATTTT.

The chain joins TRBV28 to TRBJ1-6; no clear D. This CDR3 is 14 amino acids long. V was pared by 3 bases and J by 9 bases, with 12 bases between. Germline CDR1 MDHEN, CDR2 SYDVKM. CDR3 in DNA: TGTGCCAGCAGTTTCAGGACCGGGAGTTCACCCCTCCACTTT. As protein: CASSFRTGSSPLHF.

The chain combines TRBV19 with TRBJ1-3, with D tentatively TRBD1 (5 bases). V shed 6 bases and J shed 4 bases, with 7 bases lying between them. The CDR3 runs 12 residues. The germline V gene has CDR1 LNHDA and CDR2 SQIVND (reference sequence). The CDR3, as DNA: TGTGCCAGTAGGACAGCCGGAAACACCATATATTTT. Encoded protein: CASRTAGNTIYF.

There are a few counts of this clone. The chain combines TRBV30 with TRBJ2-5; TRBD2 might be the D (6 bases). This CDR3 is built from 15 residues. Germline CDR1 GTSNPN, CDR2 SVGIG (reference sequence). Trimming removed 0 bases at V and 3 bases at J, with 14 bases between. As DNA, the CDR3 is TGTGCCTGGAGTGTATCAGGGTCGGGGGAAGAGACCCAGTACTTC. Amino acid sequence: CAWSVSGSGEETQYF.

The genes are TRBV9 and TRBJ2-1, with D possibly being TRBD1 (7 bases). CDR1 and CDR2 from the germline V gene are SGDLS and YYNGEE. V lost 6 bases, J lost 6 bases, and 19 bases lay in between. This CDR3 contains 15 residues. DNA for the CDR3: TGTGCCAGCACCTTAACAGGGGTGGGGGGCAATGAGCAGTTCTTC. Translated: CASTLTGVGGNEQFF.

This chain joins TRBV20-1 and TRBJ2-1; D possibly corresponds to TRBD1 (5 bases). CDR3 length equals 10 residues. CDR1 is DFQATT and CDR2 is SNEGSKA in the germline V gene (reference sequence). Between the trimmed V and J ends, which lost 3 bases and 10 bases, there was a span of 7 bases. CDR3 protein: CSASDSEQFF. Written as DNA, the CDR3 is TGCAGTGCTAGCGACAGCGAGCAGTTCTTC.

The chain has TRBV6-6 and TRBJ1-3; TRBD1 aligns across 8 bases. The V and J ends lost 2 bases and 3 bases, in that order; junction bases with no gene match: 3. Germline values: CDR1 MNHNY, CDR2 SVGAGI (reference sequence). CDR3 length: 15 residues. This chain's CDR3 is CASSYGQGNGNTIYF. CDR3 sequence (DNA): TGTGCCAGCAGTTACGGACAGGGTAATGGAAACACCATATATTTT.

This clone was seen just once. The chain couples TRBV11-2 to TRBJ2-5; tentatively, D is TRBD2 (6 bases). The CDR3 contains 14 residues. The V gene's germline CDR1 is SGHAT and CDR2 FQNNGV. V was clipped by 5 bases and J by 0 bases, with 10 bases between them. The CDR3 loop reads CASSTGTYQETQYF. CDR3 sequence (DNA): TGTGCCAGCAGCACCGGGACTTACCAAGAGACCCAGTACTTC.

The chain carries TRBV13 and TRBJ2-1, with 16 bases lining up with TRBD2. The CDR3 consists of 17 residues. V dropped 5 bases and J dropped 5; count of bases not matched to a gene: 6. Per the germline V gene, CDR1 is PRHDT and CDR2 is FYEKMQ (reference sequence). The CDR3 DNA is TGTGCCAGCAGCAGGGGACTAGCGGGAGGGCCCCACAATGAGCAGTTCTTC. Its translation is CASSRGLAGGPHNEQFF.

The CDR3 DNA sequence: TGTGCCAGCAGCTTAGGAGGGGGGCTTTTGGATACGCAGTATTTT. It specifies CASSLGGGLLDTQYF. The chain couples TRBV7-9 to TRBJ2-3, with D perhaps being TRBD1 or TRBD2 (6 bases each). Trimming removed 1 base at V and 6 bases at J, with 14 bases between. Germline values: CDR1 SEHNR, CDR2 FQNEAQ (reference sequence). This CDR3 region has 15 residues.

This sequence joins TRBV7-2 and TRBJ1-3; 8 bases line up with TRBD1. V trimming: 2 bases; J trimming: 2 bases; junction bases outside the gene matches: 5. This CDR3 is built from 16 residues. Germline CDR1 SGHTA, CDR2 FQGNSA. The CDR3 DNA reads TGTGCCAGCAGCTTAAACCCCAGGGGGCCTGGAAACACCATATATTTT. Its protein is CASSLNPRGPGNTIYF.

V usage is TRBV7-2 and J usage is TRBJ2-2; 7 bases agree with TRBD2. Germline CDR1 SGHTA, CDR2 FQGNSA. Unmatched junction bases numbered 5, after V lost 1 base and J lost 3 bases. This CDR3 is 16 amino acids long. The CDR3 protein is CASSLVGGVDTGELFF. The CDR3 DNA follows: TGTGCCAGCAGCTTAGTGGGAGGGGTCGACACCGGGGAGCTGTTTTTT.

The genes are TRBV7-8 and TRBJ2-7, with D maybe TRBD2 (5 bases). CDR3 length: 13 residues. CDR1 is SGHVS and CDR2 is FQNEAQ in the germline V gene. V lost 4 bases to trimming and J lost 5 bases, with 12 bases between them. CDR3 nucleotide sequence: TGTGCCAGCAGCTCGACGCTAGCTAACGAGCAGTACTTC. Translated: CASSSTLANEQYF. Using reference TRBV7-8 and TRBJ2-7 for the parts outside the CDR3, the full variable domain is GAGVSQSPRYKVAKRGQDVALRCDPISGHVSLFWYQQALGQGPEFLTYFQNEAQLDKSGLPSDRFFAERPEGSVSTLKIQRTQQEDSAVYLCASSSTLANEQYFGPGTRLTVT.

This clone turned up a few times. Different DNA sequences within this sample yield the same CDR3. J is TRBJ1-2 and V is TRBV29-1, with D tentatively TRBD1 (5 bases). V lost 0 bases, J lost 4 bases, and 12 bases lay in between. Germline CDR1 is SQVTM and CDR2 is ANQGSEA. This CDR3 region has 14 residues. The CDR3 is CSVEDQSGSYGYTF. The CDR3, as DNA: TGCAGCGTTGAAGATCAATCAGGGAGCTATGGCTACACCTTC.

This clone was seen once. This chain uses TRBV5-1 with TRBJ1-1; D might be TRBD1 (5 bases). This CDR3 spans 13 amino acids. Germline V gives CDR1 SGHRS, CDR2 YFSETQ. With 0 bases removed from V and 9 bases from J, the gap between germline ends came to 12 bases. Here the CDR3 DNA reads TGCGCCAGCAGCTTGGCCTGGAGGGACCAAGCTTTCTTT. It specifies CASSLAWRDQAFF.

The J gene is TRBJ1-3, the V gene TRBV4-2; D is ambiguous. Germline CDR1 and CDR2: LGHNA and YNFKEQ. Trimming stripped 0 bases from V and 0 bases from J, with 9 bases between. The CDR3 contains 16 residues. The CDR3 bases are TGTGCCAGCAGCCAAGATCCCGGCAACTCTGGAAACACCATATATTTT. Protein product: CASSQDPGNSGNTIYF.

This chain uses TRBV28 with TRBJ1-1; D remains unclear. Germline V gene lookup returns CDR1 MDHEN and CDR2 SYDVKM. V lost 7 bases and J 2 bases, leaving 20 bases between the germline ends. There are 16 residues in the CDR3. The CDR3 DNA reads TGTGCCAGCATCGCCCCTCTTACCCACCTCAACACTGAAGCTTTCTTT. Amino acid sequence: CASIAPLTHLNTEAFF.

This chain uses TRBV28 with TRBJ2-7; weak D call: TRBD1 (6 bases). This CDR3 comprises 15 residues. Between the trimmed V and J ends, which lost 4 bases and 2 bases, there was a span of 15 bases. Germline V gene lookup returns CDR1 MDHEN and CDR2 SYDVKM. The CDR3, as DNA: TGTGCCAGCAGTTCCCTGGACAGCGGCGCCTACGAGCAGTACTTC. Amino acids: CASSSLDSGAYEQYF.

This clone was seen more than once but under ten times. This sequence joins TRBV4-2 and TRBJ2-7; D is undetermined. Per the germline V gene, CDR1 is LGHNA and CDR2 is YNFKEQ. The length of the CDR3 is 14 residues. Between the trimmed V and J ends, which lost 1 base and 5 bases, there was a span of 12 bases. The CDR3 sequence: CASSQVVGMDEQYF. DNA for the CDR3: TGTGCCAGCAGCCAAGTCGTAGGTATGGACGAGCAGTACTTC.

The chain joins TRBV30 to TRBJ2-7; D perhaps matches TRBD1 (5 bases). CDR3 length equals 15 residues. Germline CDR1 reads GTSNPN; CDR2 reads SVGIG (reference sequence). The V end was cut by 3 bases, the J end by 2 bases, with 17 bases between. The CDR3 reads CAWSRAPPGTYEQYF. The CDR3 DNA reads as TGTGCCTGGAGCAGGGCACCCCCAGGGACCTACGAGCAGTACTTC. The full variable domain, in which reference TRBV30 and TRBJ2-7 provide the parts outside the CDR3, is SQTIHQWPATLVQPVGSPLSLECTVEGTSNPNLYWYRQAAGRGLQLLFYSVGIGQISSEVPQNLSASRPQDRQFILSSKKLLLSDSGFYLCAWSRAPPGTYEQYFGPGTRLTVT.